Each of the 21 T cell receptor beta chains below was sequenced from the same sample in a study of CD8 T cells in Susac syndrome. The RNA, about 0.45 to 1 ug, was put through reverse transcription using random hexamers. TCRdb re-derived calls from the immunoSEQ multiplex PCR reads in MiXCR, one entry per CDR3 protein. The sample shows around 200,000 distinct CDR3 sequences, 85% to 95% of them seen only once. The source material was CD4+ T cells from PBMCs. These receptor sequences come from a human donor with multiple sclerosis.

The chain has TRBV20-1 and TRBJ2-1; weak D call: TRBD2 (6 bases). This CDR3 is built from 16 residues. The germline CDR1 and CDR2 sequences are DFQATT and SNEGSKA (reference sequence). With 3 bases removed from V and 1 base from J, the gap between germline ends came to 16 bases. As DNA, the CDR3 is TGCAGTGCTAGGCAGTTCGGGGGAAGATCCTACAATGAGCAGTTCTTC. Encoded protein: CSARQFGGRSYNEQFF.

The chain recombines TRBV30 with TRBJ1-2; no clear D. V shed 0 bases and J shed 10 bases, with 9 bases lying between them. The germline V gene encodes CDR1 GTSNPN and CDR2 SVGIG (reference sequence). The CDR3 covers 11 residues. CDR3 bases: TGTGCCTGGAGTGTACGAACATCCTACACCTTC. This sequence encodes CAWSVRTSYTF.

The chain has TRBV7-9 and TRBJ2-1, with no clear D. The CDR3 has 11 amino acids. CDR1 is SEHNR and CDR2 is FQNEAQ in the germline V gene (reference sequence). V was shortened by 6 bases and J by 4 bases, with 4 bases between the two germline ends. This chain's CDR3 is CASRTYNEQFF. The CDR3, as DNA: TGTGCCAGCAGGACTTACAATGAGCAGTTCTTC.

This clonotype appeared a single time. V usage is TRBV12-3 or TRBV12-4 and J usage is TRBJ2-5; D is undetermined. V gave up 1 base and J gave up 5 bases, with 8 bases separating them. The CDR3 is made up of 13 amino acids. The CDR3 DNA is TGTGCCAGCAGTTTAGGGCACCGTGAGACCCAGTACTTC. Protein: CASSLGHRETQYF.

The chain links TRBV2 to TRBJ1-4; D may be TRBD1 (5 bases). Germline CDR1 and CDR2: SNHLY and FYNNEI. V gave up 10 bases and J gave up 3 bases, with 15 bases separating them. This CDR3 comprises 14 residues. CDR3 coding DNA: TGTGCCATCAACAAACAGGAGTCTAATGAAAAACTGTTTTTT. Amino acids: CAINKQESNEKLFF.

The V gene is TRBV20-1, the J gene TRBJ2-3; D possibly uses TRBD1 or TRBD2 (5 bases each). Between the trimmed V and J ends, which lost 4 bases and 5 bases, there was a span of 19 bases. Germline CDR1 is DFQATT and CDR2 is SNEGSKA (reference sequence). The CDR3 covers 15 residues. The CDR3 loop is CSAKGSRQGVDTQYF. For the CDR3, the DNA is TGCAGTGCTAAAGGGAGCCGGCAGGGCGTAGATACGCAGTATTTT.

The V call is TRBV3-1, the J call TRBJ2-7, with 9 bases that match TRBD1. CDR3 size: 15 residues. From germline, CDR1 is LGHDT and CDR2 YNNKEL (reference sequence). The junction had 6 bases not matched to a gene; V was cut back by 3 bases and J by 3 bases. The CDR3 reads CASSQGGTGSYEQYF. CDR3 nucleotides: TGTGCCAGCAGCCAGGGGGGGACAGGGAGCTACGAGCAGTACTTC.

This rearrangement joins TRBV2 to TRBJ1-5; 9 bases align to TRBD1. Germline lookup yields CDR1 SNHLY and CDR2 FYNNEI. The V segment lost 4 bases and the J segment 2 bases; nucleotides outside the gene matches: 3. The CDR3 runs 15 residues. The CDR3 nucleotides are TGTGCCAGCAGTGTATGGACAGGGGGCAATCAGCCCCAGCATTTT. It is translated as CASSVWTGGNQPQHF.

The chain has TRBV29-1 and TRBJ2-2; TRBD2 might be the D (5 bases). The CDR3 length is 14 residues. Germline lookup yields CDR1 SQVTM and CDR2 ANQGSEA. The V and J ends lost 4 bases and 0 bases respectively, with 9 bases between them. The CDR3 loop reads CSVGRTTNTGELFF. Here the CDR3 DNA reads TGCAGCGTTGGGAGGACCACGAACACCGGGGAGCTGTTTTTT.

J is TRBJ1-2 and V is TRBV10-3; the D gene is possibly TRBD1 (5 bases). The CDR3 consists of 12 residues. V lost 5 bases to trimming and J lost 13 bases, with 17 bases between them. Germline CDR1 reads ENHRY; CDR2 reads SYGVKD. The CDR3 protein is CAISRSGTQITF. CDR3 nucleotide sequence: TGTGCCATCAGTCGGTCGGGGACGCAAATCACCTTC.

The V gene is TRBV20-1, the J gene TRBJ2-2; perhaps TRBD2 as D (5 bases). Trimming removed 2 bases from V and 2 bases from J, with 9 bases in between. Germline values: CDR1 DFQATT, CDR2 SNEGSKA (reference sequence). This CDR3 has 14 residues. The CDR3 loop reads CSARLSENTGELFF. The CDR3 bases are TGCAGTGCTAGACTTAGCGAAAACACCGGGGAGCTGTTTTTT.

The chain joins TRBV27 to TRBJ2-7, with unresolved D. V was clipped by 6 bases and J by 3 bases, with 12 bases between them. Germline V CDR1 and CDR2: MNHEY, SMNVEV (reference sequence). The CDR3 extends over 13 amino acids. The CDR3 region is CASRGQLGYEQYV. The CDR3 DNA reads TGTGCCAGCAGAGGCCAGTTAGGCTACGAGCAGTACGTC.

The CDR3 sequence: CASSPDITIEKLFF. In nucleotides, the CDR3 is TGTGCCAGCAGCCCGGACATAACCATAGAAAAACTGTTTTTT. The chain combines TRBV11-2 with TRBJ1-4, with D possibly being TRBD1 (5 bases). Trimming shortened V by 5 bases and J by 8 bases, and 15 bases separated the two germline ends. This CDR3 is 14 amino acids long. Germline V gene data show CDR1 as SGHAT and CDR2 as FQNNGV. Based on the CDR3 plus reference TRBV11-2 and TRBJ1-4, the full variable domain is EAGVAQSPRYKIIEKRQSVAFWCNPISGHATLYWYQQILGQGPKLLIQFQNNGVVDDSQLPKDRFSAERLKGVDSTLKIQPAKLEDSAVYLCASSPDITIEKLFFGSGTQLSVL.

This CDR3 reads CASSSGMTGNGANVLTF. The DNA of the CDR3 is TGTGCCAGCAGCTCGGGGATGACAGGGAACGGGGCCAACGTCCTGACTTTC. This chain links TRBV5-4 with TRBJ2-6; 7 bases align to TRBD1. V dropped 3 bases and J dropped 4; count of bases not matched to a gene: 10. The CDR3 contains 17 residues. CDR1 SGHNT and CDR2 YYREEE come from the germline V gene (reference sequence). Together with reference TRBV5-4 and TRBJ2-6, the CDR3 gives the full variable domain: ETGVTQSPTHLIKTRGQQVTLRCSSQSGHNTVSWYQQALGQGPQFIFQYYREEENGRGNFPPRFSGLQFPNYSSELNVNALELDDSALYLCASSSGMTGNGANVLTFGAGSRLTVL.

The chain carries TRBV12-3 or TRBV12-4 and TRBJ2-1; 12 bases map to TRBD2. CDR3 size: 15 residues. The J segment lost 9 bases and the V segment lost 6 bases, leaving 9 bases of the junction unmatched. Written as DNA, the CDR3 is TGTGCCAGCAGCCCAAGGACTAGCGGGGCAGGTGAGCAGTTCTTC. As protein: CASSPRTSGAGEQFF.

This chain joins TRBV7-2 and TRBJ1-2; D is undetermined. V dropped 0 bases and J dropped 5 bases, with 7 bases sitting between them. Germline V gene data show CDR1 as SGHTA and CDR2 as FQGNSA. The CDR3 has 13 residues. The CDR3: CASSLADRYGYTF. The DNA for the CDR3 is TGTGCCAGCAGCTTAGCGGATCGGTATGGCTACACCTTC.

This clonotype was picked up one time. The chain couples TRBV7-9 to TRBJ2-3; no clear D. There are 12 residues in the CDR3. Trimming left V 2 bases short and J 5 bases short, with 5 bases between. In germline, CDR1 is SEHNR, CDR2 FQNEAQ (reference sequence). The CDR3 loop is CASSLTVDTQYF. In DNA form, the CDR3 reads TGTGCCAGCAGCTTAACGGTAGATACGCAGTATTTT. The full variable domain, in which reference TRBV7-9 and TRBJ2-3 provide the parts outside the CDR3, is DTGVSQNPRHKITKRGQNVTFRCDPISEHNRLYWYRQTLGQGPEFLTYFQNEAQLEKSRLLSDRFSAERPKGSFSTLEIQRTEQGDSAMYLCASSLTVDTQYFGPGTRLTVL.

The chain is built from TRBV2 and TRBJ2-1, with 7 positions matching TRBD2. The germline V gene has CDR1 SNHLY and CDR2 FYNNEI. The CDR3 covers 14 residues. After removal of 8 bases from V and 4 bases from J, the junction contained 8 bases not matched to a gene. The CDR3 region has the DNA TGTGCCAGCCACGAGCGGGGAGGGTACAATGAGCAGTTCTTC. It encodes CASHERGGYNEQFF.

This chain joins TRBV3-1 and TRBJ2-1, with 8 bases matching TRBD1. The CDR3 extends over 17 amino acids. Trimming cost V 1 base and J 3 bases; bases outside gene matches: 8. Germline loops: CDR1 LGHDT, CDR2 YNNKEL (reference sequence). Here the CDR3 reads CASSQGFRTGNYNEQFF. The DNA of the CDR3 is TGTGCCAGCAGCCAAGGTTTTAGGACAGGGAACTACAATGAGCAGTTCTTC.

V and J are TRBV5-6 and TRBJ2-1; 10 positions match TRBD1. The V and J ends lost 1 base and 8 bases, in that order; junction bases with no gene match: 6. This CDR3 comprises 15 residues. Germline CDR1 reads SGHDT; CDR2 reads YYEEEE. The CDR3, as DNA: TGTGCCAGCAGCTTGCGGACAGGGGGTGTCGATGAGCAGTTCTTC. Translating it yields CASSLRTGGVDEQFF.

The table lists this clonotype with a count of one. The chain combines TRBV12-3 or TRBV12-4 with TRBJ1-5; tentative D call: TRBD1 (6 bases). CDR3 size: 13 residues. V lost 4 bases to trimming and J lost 5 bases, with 9 bases between them. CDR3: CASSYREDQPQHF. CDR3 coding DNA: TGTGCCAGCAGTTACAGGGAAGATCAGCCCCAGCATTTT.